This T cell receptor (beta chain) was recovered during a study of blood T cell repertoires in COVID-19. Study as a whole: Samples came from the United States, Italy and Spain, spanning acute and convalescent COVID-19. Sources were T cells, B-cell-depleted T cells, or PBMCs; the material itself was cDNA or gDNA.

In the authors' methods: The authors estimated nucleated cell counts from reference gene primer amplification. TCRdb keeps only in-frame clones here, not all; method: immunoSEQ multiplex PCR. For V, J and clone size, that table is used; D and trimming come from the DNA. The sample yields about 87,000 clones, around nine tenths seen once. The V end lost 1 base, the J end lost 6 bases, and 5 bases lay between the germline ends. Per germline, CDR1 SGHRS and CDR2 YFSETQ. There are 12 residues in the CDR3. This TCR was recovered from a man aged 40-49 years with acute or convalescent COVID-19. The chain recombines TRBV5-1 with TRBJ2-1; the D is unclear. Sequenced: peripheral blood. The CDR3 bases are TGCGCCAGCAGCTTGTCGGGCAATGAGCAGTTCTTC. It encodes CASSLSGNEQFF.